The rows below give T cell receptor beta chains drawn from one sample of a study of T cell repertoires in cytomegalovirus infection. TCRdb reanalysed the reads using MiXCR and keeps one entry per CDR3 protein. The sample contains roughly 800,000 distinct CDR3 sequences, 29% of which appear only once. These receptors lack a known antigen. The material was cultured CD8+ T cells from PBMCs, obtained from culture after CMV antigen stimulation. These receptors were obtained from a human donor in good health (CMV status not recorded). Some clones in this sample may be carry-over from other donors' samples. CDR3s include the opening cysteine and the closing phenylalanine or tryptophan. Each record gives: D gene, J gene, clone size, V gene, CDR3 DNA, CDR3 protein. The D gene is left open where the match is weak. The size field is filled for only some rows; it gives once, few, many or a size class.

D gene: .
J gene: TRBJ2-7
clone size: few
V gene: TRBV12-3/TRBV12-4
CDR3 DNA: TGTGCCAGCAACCTCCGAAGGAGTGAAGAGCAGTACTTC
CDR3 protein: CASNLRRSEEQYF

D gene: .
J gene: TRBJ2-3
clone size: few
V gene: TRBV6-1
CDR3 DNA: TGTGCCAGTCCAGGGTGGGATACGCAGTATTTT
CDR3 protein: CASPGWDTQYF

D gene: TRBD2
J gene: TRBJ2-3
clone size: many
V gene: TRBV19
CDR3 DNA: TGTGCCAGTAGTCCGGGACTAGCCTTCTTAACAGATACGCAGTATTTT
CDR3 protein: CASSPGLAFLTDTQYF

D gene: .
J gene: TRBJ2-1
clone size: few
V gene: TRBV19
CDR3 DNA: TGTGCCAGTAGTATAGATCTCGCCCGGTACAATGAGCAGTTCTTC
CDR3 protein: CASSIDLARYNEQFF

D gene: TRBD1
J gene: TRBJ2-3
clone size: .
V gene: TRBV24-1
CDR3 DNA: TGTGCCACCAGCTCGGGGACAGGGGCAGATACGCAGTATTTT
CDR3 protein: CATSSGTGADTQYF

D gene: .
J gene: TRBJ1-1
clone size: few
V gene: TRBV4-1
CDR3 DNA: TGCGCCAGCAGCCAAGAGACGATGGGGGAACTTGGGAACACTGAAGCTTTCTTT
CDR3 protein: CASSQETMGELGNTEAFF

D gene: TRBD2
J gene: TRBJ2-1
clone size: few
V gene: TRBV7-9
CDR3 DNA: TGTGCCAGCAGCTTCCCCAGCGGGGATAATGAGCAGTTCTTC
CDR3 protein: CASSFPSGDNEQFF

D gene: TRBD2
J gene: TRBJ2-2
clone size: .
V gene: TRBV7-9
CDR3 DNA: TGTGCCAGCAGCTTCAATGGCGGGGGGAAGCTGTTTTTT
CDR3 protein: CASSFNGGGKLFF

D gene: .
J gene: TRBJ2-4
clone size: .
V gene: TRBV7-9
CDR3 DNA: TGTGCCAGCAGCTCCTTTCCGGGACCCGAGGGATCGGGGGCCAAAAACATTCAGTACTTC
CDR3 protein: CASSSFPGPEGSGAKNIQYF

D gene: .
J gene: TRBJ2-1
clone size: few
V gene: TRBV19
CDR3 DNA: TGTGCCAGTAGTTCGGAAGGTAGGAGCTCCTACAATGAGCAGTTCTTC
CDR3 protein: CASSSEGRSSYNEQFF

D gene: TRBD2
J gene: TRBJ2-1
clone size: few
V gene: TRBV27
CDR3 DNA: TGTGCCAGCGGGACCGGGACTAGCGGTTTCTACAATGAGCAGTTCTTC
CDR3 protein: CASGTGTSGFYNEQFF

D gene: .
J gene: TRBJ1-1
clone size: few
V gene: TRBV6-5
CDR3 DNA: TGTGCCAGCGGTCAGTTATGGACAGAGACACACACTGAAGCTTTCTTT
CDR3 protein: CASGQLWTETHTEAFF

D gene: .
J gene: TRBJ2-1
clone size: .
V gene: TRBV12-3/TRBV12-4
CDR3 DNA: TGTGCCAGCAGTTTGTGGTGCGGTGAGCAGTTCTTC
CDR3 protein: CASSLWCGEQFF